Below, 8 T cell receptor beta chains from the same sample are listed, as sequenced in a study of spatial heterogeneity in lung cancer. Time point reported: sample taken at primary tumor resection. Sequencing was performed on whole RNA extracted from tumor and nontumor lung tissue, or from frozen PBMC, and the material was left unsorted. Via MiXCR, TCRdb re-called the 5' RACE reads, giving one row per CDR3 protein. The sample contains about 86,000 distinct CDR3 sequences, around 12% of which appear only once. This material consisted of PBMCs, taken at surgery. These receptors all come from a male donor with early-stage non-small cell lung cancer.

This clonotype was counted between two and nine times. This chain connects TRBV21-1 to TRBJ2-4; the D call of TRBD2 is as the table states it, not checked on the DNA. TRBV21-1 is tagged as a pseudogene. The CDR3 consists of 15 residues. The CDR3 DNA reads as TGTGCCAGCAGCAAAGAAGGGCACCTCAAAAACATTCAGTACTTC. Its translation: CASSKEGHLKNIQYF.

This clonotype was counted only a few times. CDR3 nucleotide sequence: TGTGCCAGTAGCCGGAACAGGGGGCTTGGGGCCAACGTCCTGACTTTC. Translated, it gives CASSRNRGLGANVLTF. The chain couples TRBV19 to TRBJ2-6; 9 positions agree with TRBD1. The CDR3 length is 16 residues. Germline CDR1 is LNHDA and CDR2 is SQIVND (reference sequence). V shed 6 bases and J 3 bases; nucleotides not matched to a gene: 6.

The table lists this clonotype with a few counts. The chain uses TRBV6-5 and TRBJ2-2; a weak D match, TRBD1 (6 bases). Germline V gives CDR1 MNHEY, CDR2 SVGAGI. The CDR3 loop spans 13 amino acids. Trimming took 6 bases from V and 6 from J, leaving 11 bases between them. The CDR3 sequence is CASSPGDAGELFF. Written as DNA, the CDR3 is TGTGCCAGCAGCCCAGGGGACGCCGGGGAGCTGTTTTTT.

This clonotype was recorded once. The CDR3 nucleotides read TGCGCCAGCAGCGGAGGGGCCTCCACAGATACGCAGTATTTT. This encodes CASSGGASTDTQYF. The rearrangement links TRBV5-1 to TRBJ2-3; D is perhaps TRBD2 (6 bases). Germline CDR1 is SGHRS and CDR2 is YFSETQ. V was cut by 4 bases and J by 2 bases, with 11 bases left in between. The CDR3 spans 14 residues.

This clonotype was found many times. The chain combines TRBV20-1 with TRBJ1-5; 10 bases match TRBD1. V lost 4 bases and J lost 3; bases outside the gene matches: 6. The V gene's germline CDR1 is DFQATT and CDR2 SNEGSKA (reference sequence). The CDR3 totals 15 residues. Here the CDR3 DNA reads TGCAGTGCTAAAAGGGACAGGGGATTCAATCAGCCCCAGCATTTT. Translation gives CSAKRDRGFNQPQHF.

This clonotype was found a few times. This chain connects TRBV29-1 to TRBJ2-3, with 8 nucleotides matching TRBD2. V was pared by 2 bases and J by 4 bases, with 8 bases of the junction left unmatched. CDR1 is SQVTM, CDR2 ANQGSEA, per germline. CDR3 length: 15 residues. Written as DNA, the CDR3 is TGCAGCGTTGAATCAATCGGGGGGGGCGCAGATACGCAGTATTTT. This sequence encodes CSVESIGGGADTQYF.

This clonotype has ten or more counts. V usage is TRBV5-4 and J usage is TRBJ1-2, with 7 bases matching TRBD1. V shed 0 bases and J 6 bases; nucleotides not matched to a gene: 14. CDR1 is SGHNT and CDR2 is YYREEE in the germline V gene (reference sequence). This CDR3 spans 17 amino acids. CDR3 protein: CASSLASPLTGSDGYTF. For the CDR3, the DNA is TGTGCCAGCAGCTTGGCGAGCCCCCTGACAGGGAGTGATGGCTACACCTTC.

This clonotype was observed a handful of times. The chain combines TRBV30 with TRBJ1-1; D is perhaps TRBD1 (5 bases). CDR3 size: 14 residues. The germline V and J ends were trimmed by 5 bases and 5 bases, with 18 bases remaining between them. Per the germline V gene, CDR1 is GTSNPN and CDR2 is SVGIG (reference sequence). The CDR3 region has the DNA TGTGCCTGGGGGGGTGACTGGAGAGGGACTGAAGCTTTCTTT. Encoded protein: CAWGGDWRGTEAFF. Combining the CDR3 with reference TRBV30 and TRBJ1-1 gives the whole variable domain SQTIHQWPATLVQPVGSPLSLECTVEGTSNPNLYWYRQAAGRGLQLLFYSVGIGQISSEVPQNLSASRPQDRQFILSSKKLLLSDSGFYLCAWGGDWRGTEAFFGQGTRLTVV.